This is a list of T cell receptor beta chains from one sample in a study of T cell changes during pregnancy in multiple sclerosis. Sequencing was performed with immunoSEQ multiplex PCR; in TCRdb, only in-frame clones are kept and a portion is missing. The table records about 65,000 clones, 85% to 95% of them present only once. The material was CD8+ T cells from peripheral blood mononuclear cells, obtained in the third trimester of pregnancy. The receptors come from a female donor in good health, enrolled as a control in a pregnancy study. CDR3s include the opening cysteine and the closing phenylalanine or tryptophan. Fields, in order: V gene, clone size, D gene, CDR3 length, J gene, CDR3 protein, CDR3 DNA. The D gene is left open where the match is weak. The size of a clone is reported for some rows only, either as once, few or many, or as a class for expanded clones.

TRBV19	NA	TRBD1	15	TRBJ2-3	CASSLTGGGGDTQYF	TGTGCCAGTAGTTTGACAGGGGGCGGCGGAGATACGCAGTATTTT
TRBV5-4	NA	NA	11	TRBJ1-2	CASSRSDGYTF	TGTGCCAGCAGCCGATCAGATGGCTACACCTTC
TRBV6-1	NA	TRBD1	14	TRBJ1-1	CASSEMTGGDEAFF	TGTGCCAGCAGTGAGATGACAGGGGGCGATGAAGCTTTCTTT
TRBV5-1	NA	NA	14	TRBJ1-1	CASSLGGQGTEAFF	TGCGCCAGCAGCTTGGGGGGGCAGGGGACTGAAGCTTTCTTT
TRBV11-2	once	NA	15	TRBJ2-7	CASSLAYSQSYEQYF	TGTGCCAGCAGCTTAGCCTACAGTCAGTCCTACGAGCAGTACTTC
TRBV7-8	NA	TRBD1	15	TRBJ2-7	CASTKKGQGSYEQYF	TGTGCCAGCACTAAAAAGGGACAGGGAAGCTACGAGCAGTACTTC
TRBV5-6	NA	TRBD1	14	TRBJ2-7	CASSWDRGAYEQYF	TGTGCCAGCAGCTGGGACAGGGGTGCCTACGAGCAGTACTTC
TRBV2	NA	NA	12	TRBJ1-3	CASSERLGAARF	TGTGCCAGCAGTGAACGATTAGGGGCGGCCCGTTTT
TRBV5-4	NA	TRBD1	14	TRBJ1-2	CASSWTGSGYGYTF	TGTGCCAGCAGCTGGACAGGGTCGGGCTATGGCTACACCTTC
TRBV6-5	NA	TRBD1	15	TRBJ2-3	CASSLDRGYDDTQYF	TGTGCCAGCAGTTTGGACAGGGGATATGATGATACGCAGTATTTT
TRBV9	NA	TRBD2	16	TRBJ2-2	CASSPTSGGNTGELFF	TGTGCCAGCAGCCCGACTAGCGGGGGGAACACCGGGGAGCTGTTTTTT
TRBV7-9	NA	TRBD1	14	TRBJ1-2	CASMRTGGDYGYTF	TGTGCCAGCATGCGGACAGGGGGGGACTATGGCTACACCTTC
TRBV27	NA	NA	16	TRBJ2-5	CASSAGTRYEQETQYF	TGTGCCAGCAGTGCCGGGACACGGTATGAACAAGAGACCCAGTACTTC
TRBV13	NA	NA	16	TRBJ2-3	CASSLARERGTDTQYF	TGTGCCAGCAGCTTAGCGAGGGAGCGGGGCACAGATACGCAGTATTTT
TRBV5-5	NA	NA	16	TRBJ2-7	CASSLTAEGLYGEQYF	TGTGCCAGCAGCTTGACCGCGGAGGGGCTCTACGGCGAGCAGTACTTC
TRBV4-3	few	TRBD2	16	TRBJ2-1	CASSQDRDYAYNEQFF	TGCGCCAGCAGCCAAGACCGGGACTACGCCTACAATGAGCAGTTCTTC
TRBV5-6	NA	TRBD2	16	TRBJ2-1	CASSSGLAGSYNEQFF	TGTGCCAGCAGCTCTGGACTAGCGGGGTCCTACAATGAGCAGTTCTTC
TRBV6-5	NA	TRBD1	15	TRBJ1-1	CASKEEGQGDTEAFF	TGTGCCAGCAAGGAGGAGGGACAGGGCGACACTGAAGCTTTCTTT
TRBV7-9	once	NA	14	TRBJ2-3	CASSVTGSTDTQYF	TGTGCCAGCAGCGTAACAGGTAGCACAGATACGCAGTATTTT
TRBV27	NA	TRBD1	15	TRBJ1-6	CASSSGQGYNSPLHF	TGTGCCAGCAGTTCCGGACAGGGTTATAATTCACCCCTCCACTTT
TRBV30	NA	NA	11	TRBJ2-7	CAWSATYEQYF	TGTGCCTGGAGTGCCACCTACGAGCAGTACTTC
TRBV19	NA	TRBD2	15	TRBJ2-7	CASSFRLAGAYEQYF	TGTGCCAGTAGTTTTAGACTAGCGGGGGCCTACGAGCAGTACTTC
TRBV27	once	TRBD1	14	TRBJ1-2	CASSFLQGADGYTF	TGTGCCAGCAGTTTTCTACAGGGGGCGGATGGCTACACCTTC
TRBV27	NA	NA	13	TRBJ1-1	CASSLSVNTEAFF	TGTGCCAGCAGTTTATCCGTGAACACTGAAGCTTTCTTT
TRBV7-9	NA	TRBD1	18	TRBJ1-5	CASSLVQGAWSGNQPQHF	TGTGCCAGCAGCTTAGTACAGGGGGCTTGGTCTGGTAATCAGCCCCAGCATTTT
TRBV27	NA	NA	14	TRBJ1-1	CASSLMTPNTEAFF	TGTGCCAGCAGTTTAATGACACCGAACACTGAAGCTTTCTTT
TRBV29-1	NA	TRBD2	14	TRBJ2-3	CSVEGGGVADTQYF	TGCAGCGTTGAGGGCGGGGGGGTGGCAGATACGCAGTATTTT
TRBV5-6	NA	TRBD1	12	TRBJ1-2	CASSTGDYGYTF	TGTGCCAGCAGTACAGGGGACTATGGCTACACCTTC
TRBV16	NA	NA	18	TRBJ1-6	CASSQYIDLGPQAAPLHF	TGTGCCAGCAGCCAATATATAGATTTGGGCCCGCAGGCCGCACCCCTCCACTTT
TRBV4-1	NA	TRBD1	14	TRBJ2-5	CASSQDAGGETQYF	TGCGCCAGCAGCCAAGATGCAGGGGGAGAGACCCAGTACTTC
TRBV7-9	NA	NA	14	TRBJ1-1	CASSSAAGRTEAFF	TGTGCCAGCAGCTCAGCCGCAGGGCGGACTGAAGCTTTCTTT
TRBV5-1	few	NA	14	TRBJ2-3	CASSLGFTTDTQYF	TGCGCCAGCAGCTTGGGGTTCACAACAGATACGCAGTATTTT
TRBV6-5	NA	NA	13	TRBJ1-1	CASSYSDITEAFF	TGTGCCAGCAGTTACTCGGACATAACTGAAGCTTTCTTT
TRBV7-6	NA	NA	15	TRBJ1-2	CASSLRARGSYGYTF	TGTGCCAGCAGCTTAAGAGCCCGGGGGAGCTATGGCTACACCTTC
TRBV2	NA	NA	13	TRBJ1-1	CASRRSKNTEAFF	TGTGCCAGCAGGAGATCCAAGAACACTGAAGCTTTCTTT
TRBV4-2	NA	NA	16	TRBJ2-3	CASSQVRDTITDTQYF	TGTGCCAGCAGCCAAGTCCGGGACACCATCACAGATACGCAGTATTTT
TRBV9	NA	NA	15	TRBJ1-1	CASSEYQGWNAEAFF	TGTGCCAGCAGTGAGTATCAGGGGTGGAACGCTGAAGCTTTCTTT
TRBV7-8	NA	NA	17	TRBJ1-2	CASSLFGEGVIDYGYTF	TGTGCCAGCAGCTTATTTGGGGAGGGGGTAATCGACTATGGCTACACCTTC
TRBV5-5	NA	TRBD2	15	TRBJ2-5	CASSLTAGSQETQYF	TGTGCCAGCAGCTTAACAGCGGGGAGTCAAGAGACCCAGTACTTC
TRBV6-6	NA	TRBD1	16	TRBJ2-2	CASSRGGTGNTGELFF	TGTGCCAGCAGTCGTGGGGGGACAGGGAACACCGGGGAGCTGTTTTTT
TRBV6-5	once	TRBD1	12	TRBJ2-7	CASSSGGTERYF	TGTGCCAGCAGTTCAGGGGGTACCGAGCGGTACTTC
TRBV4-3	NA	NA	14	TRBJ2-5	CASSQSRGGETQYF	TGCGCCAGCAGCCAAAGCCGCGGAGGGGAGACCCAGTACTTC
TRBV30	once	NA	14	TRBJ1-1	CALNQGSLNTEAFF	TGTGCCTTAAACCAGGGCAGCCTGAACACTGAAGCTTTCTTT
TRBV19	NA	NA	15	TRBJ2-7	CASSMSQGHGYEQYF	TGTGCCAGTAGTATGTCCCAGGGGCACGGCTACGAGCAGTACTTC
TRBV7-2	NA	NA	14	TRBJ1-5	CASSLSRGDQPQHF	TGTGCCAGCAGCTTATCCCGGGGGGATCAGCCCCAGCATTTT
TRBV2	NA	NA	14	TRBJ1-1	CASKGGTVNTEAFF	TGTGCCAGCAAGGGCGGGACGGTGAACACTGAAGCTTTCTTT
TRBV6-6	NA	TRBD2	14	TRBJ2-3	CASRAGGYTDTQYF	TGTGCCAGCAGAGCGGGGGGATACACAGATACGCAGTATTTT
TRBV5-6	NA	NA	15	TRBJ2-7	CASSLRYGTTYEQYF	TGTGCCAGCAGCTTGAGATACGGGACAACCTACGAGCAGTACTTC
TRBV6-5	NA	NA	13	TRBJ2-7	CASSYALSYEQYF	TGTGCCAGCAGTTATGCGCTTTCCTACGAGCAGTACTTC
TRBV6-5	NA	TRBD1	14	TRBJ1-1	CASSSGTGFTEAFF	TGTGCCAGCAGTTCCGGGACAGGATTCACTGAAGCTTTCTTT
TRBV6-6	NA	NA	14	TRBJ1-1	CASSYSNQATEAFF	TGTGCCAGCAGTTACTCGAATCAGGCCACTGAAGCTTTCTTT
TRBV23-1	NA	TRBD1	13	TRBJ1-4	CASRQGAHEKLFF	TGCGCCAGCAGACAGGGGGCTCATGAAAAACTGTTTTTT
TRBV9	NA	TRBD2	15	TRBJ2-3	CASSVAGGSPDTQYF	TGTGCCAGCAGCGTAGCGGGGGGGTCTCCAGATACGCAGTATTTT
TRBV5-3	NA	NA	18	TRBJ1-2	CARSLNLKCDRPNYGYTF	TGTGCCAGAAGCTTGAATCTTAAATGCGACAGGCCAAACTATGGCTACACCTTC
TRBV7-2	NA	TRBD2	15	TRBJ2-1	CASSSTSGGLNEQFF	TGTGCCAGCAGCTCGACTAGCGGGGGGCTGAATGAGCAGTTCTTC
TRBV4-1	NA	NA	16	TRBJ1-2	CASSQGTGLALYGYTF	TGCGCCAGCAGCCAAGGAACAGGGTTGGCCCTCTATGGCTACACCTTC